This is a list of T cell receptor beta chains from one sample in a study of cytomegalovirus exposure and HLA in healthy donors. TCRdb's copy holds only in-frame clones and misses some; the assay was immunoSEQ multiplex PCR. The sample carries some 99,000 clones, roughly 71% recorded once. Sequencing was carried out using PBMCs. The receptors derive from a woman in her 70s in good health and CMV-seropositive. Both conserved end residues are part of each CDR3. The D gene is left open where the match is weak. Clone size appears in some rows only: once, few, many, or a class for an expanded clone.

size	V	D	J	DNA	CDR3
-	TRBV30	-	TRBJ1-6	TGTGCCTGGAAGTCAGGGAATTATAATTCACCCCTCCACTTT	CAWKSGNYNSPLHF
-	TRBV10-3	TRBD2	TRBJ2-7	TGTGCCATCAGTGAGGGACTAGCCCCCTCCTACGAGCAGTACTTC	CAISEGLAPSYEQYF
-	TRBV30	TRBD1	TRBJ1-1	TGTGCCTGGAGGAGCACACAGGGGCCGAACACTGAAGCTTTCTTT	CAWRSTQGPNTEAFF
-	TRBV7-9	-	TRBJ2-5	TGTGCCAGCAGCAAACTAGTGGGAGGAGAGACCCAGTACTTC	CASSKLVGGETQYF
-	TRBV18	-	TRBJ1-2	TGTGCCAGCTCACCAGGGGCGGGGTCGGCTTATGGCTACACCTTC	CASSPGAGSAYGYTF
-	TRBV19	-	TRBJ1-2	TGTGCCAGTAGGGGGCGCGGAGGTAGGGACATCTATGGCTACACCTTC	CASRGRGGRDIYGYTF
few	TRBV30	TRBD1	TRBJ1-1	TGTGCCTGGAGTGGGACAGGGAACACTGAAGCTTTCTTT	CAWSGTGNTEAFF
-	TRBV6-6	-	TRBJ2-3	TGTGCCAGCAGTGGGGAGGCAGATACGCAGTATTTT	CASSGEADTQYF
once	TRBV10-3	TRBD1	TRBJ1-2	TGTGCCATTTCTGCCGGGACAGGGGACTATGGCTACACCTTC	CAISAGTGDYGYTF
-	TRBV11-2	TRBD1	TRBJ1-1	TGTGCCAGCAGCTTAGAGTGGGGACAGACAAACACTGAAGCTTTCTTT	CASSLEWGQTNTEAFF
-	TRBV2	TRBD2	TRBJ2-3	TGTGCCAGCACCTTACTAGCGGGATTCACAGATACGCAGTATTTT	CASTLLAGFTDTQYF
once	TRBV6-5	-	TRBJ1-1	TGTGCCAGCAGCATAGTTACTACAGGGTACACTGAAGCTTTCTTT	CASSIVTTGYTEAFF
-	TRBV27	TRBD1	TRBJ2-7	TGTGCCAGCAGCAAGACAGGGCCCTACGAGCAGTACTTC	CASSKTGPYEQYF
-	TRBV5-1	TRBD2	TRBJ2-1	TGCGCCAGCAGCTCCCGAGTAGCGGGGGGGTACAATGAGCAGTTCTTC	CASSSRVAGGYNEQFF
-	TRBV7-9	TRBD2	TRBJ2-3	TGTGCCAGCAGCTTAGCGATACTAGCGGGGGGCACAGATACGCAGTATTTT	CASSLAILAGGTDTQYF